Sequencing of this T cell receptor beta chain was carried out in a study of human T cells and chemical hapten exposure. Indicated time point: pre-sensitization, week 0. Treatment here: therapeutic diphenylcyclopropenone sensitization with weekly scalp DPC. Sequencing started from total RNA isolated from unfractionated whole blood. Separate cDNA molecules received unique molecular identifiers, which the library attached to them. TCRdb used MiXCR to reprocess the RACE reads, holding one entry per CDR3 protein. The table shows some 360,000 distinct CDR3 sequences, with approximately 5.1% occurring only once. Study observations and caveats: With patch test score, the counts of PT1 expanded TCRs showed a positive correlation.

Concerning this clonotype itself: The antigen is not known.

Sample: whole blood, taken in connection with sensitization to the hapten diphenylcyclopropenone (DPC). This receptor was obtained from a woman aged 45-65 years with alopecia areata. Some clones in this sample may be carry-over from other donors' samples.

The CDR3 loop reads CASSYFAGQTNTGELFF. CDR3 DNA: TGTGCCAGCAGTTACTTCGCGGGACAGACGAACACCGGGGAGCTGTTTTTT. This chain links TRBV6-2 or TRBV6-3 with TRBJ2-2; D perhaps matches TRBD1 (7 bases). Trimming cost V 1 base and J 0 bases, with 12 bases left between them. The CDR3 has 17 residues. Per germline, CDR1 MNHEY and CDR2 SVGEGT.